The 29 T cell receptor beta chains presented below share a single source sample, sequenced in a study of PD-1 blockade in classical Hodgkin lymphoma. Time point of the sample: cycle 4 day 1 (C4D1), after more than 5 weeks of nivolumab. Each patient experienced a relapse that followed autologous stem cell transplantation, and brentuximab vedotin exposure varied. Produced via immunoSEQ multiplex PCR; TCRdb's table is partial and in-frame only. The sample holds more than 85,000 clones, approximately 89% seen once. Sequenced here: peripheral blood mononuclear cells (PBMCs), sampled before the fourth cycle of nivolumab. The source of these receptors is a human donor with classical Hodgkin lymphoma.

Note on this clone: This specimen includes other DNA sequences encoding the same CDR3. The chain employs TRBV18 and TRBJ2-5; 7 bases match TRBD1. Germline V CDR1 and CDR2: KGHSH, LQKENI. The V gene end was trimmed by 3 bases and the J gene end by 1 base; junction bases not matched to a gene: 2. The CDR3 spans 14 residues. CDR3 bases: TGTGCCAGCTCACCGCGACAGGGCCAAGAGACCCAGTACTTC. Translation: CASSPRQGQETQYF. The full variable domain, completed using reference TRBV18 and TRBJ2-5, is NAGVMQNPRHLVRRRGQEARLRCSPMKGHSHVYWYRQLPEEGLKFMVYLQKENIIDESGMPKERFSAEFPKEGPSILRIQQVVRGDSAAYFCASSPRQGQETQYFGPGTRLLVL.

The chain combines TRBV14 with TRBJ2-6; maybe TRBD2 (5 bases). This CDR3 is 18 amino acids long. Germline lookup yields CDR1 SGHDN and CDR2 FVKESK. Trimming shortened V by 4 bases and J by 0 bases, and 16 bases separated the two germline ends. CDR3 nucleotide sequence: TGTGCCAGCAGCCTCGGGGTCCCGTTCGGCTCTGGGGCCAACGTCCTGACTTTC. Translated, it gives CASSLGVPFGSGANVLTF.

This clone was recorded once. V gene TRBV9 combines with J gene TRBJ1-3; D is ambiguous. The CDR3 has 13 residues. Germline assignment: CDR1 SGDLS and CDR2 YYNGEE. V lost 0 bases and J 8 bases, leaving 9 bases between the germline ends. The chain's CDR3 is CASSVAPGDTIYF. The CDR3 DNA is TGTGCCAGCAGCGTAGCCCCTGGGGACACCATATATTTT.

This sequence joins TRBV28 and TRBJ1-4; weak D call: TRBD1 (5 bases). Germline loops: CDR1 MDHEN, CDR2 SYDVKM. CDR3 size: 15 residues. V was cut by 8 bases and J by 8 bases, with 21 bases left in between. CDR3: CASHGRGTVTEKLFF. CDR3 nucleotide sequence: TGTGCCAGCCACGGCCGCGGGACGGTAACCGAAAAACTGTTTTTT.

This clone has a count of ten or more. The chain uses TRBV2 and TRBJ2-5; TRBD2 agrees at 16 bases. The germline V gene has CDR1 SNHLY and CDR2 FYNNEI. This CDR3 is built from 16 residues. V dropped 6 bases and J dropped 1; count of bases not matched to a gene: 2. The CDR3 DNA follows: TGTGCCAGCAGGGGACTAGCGGGAGGGCCCCAAGAGACCCAGTACTTC. Its protein product is CASRGLAGGPQETQYF.

The chain carries TRBV15 and TRBJ1-5; tentative D call: TRBD1 (5 bases). V was shortened by 7 bases and J by 0 bases, with 10 bases between the two germline ends. Per the germline V gene, CDR1 is LNHNV and CDR2 is YYDKDF (reference sequence). The CDR3 contains 14 residues. CDR3 sequence (DNA): TGTGCCACCACTGGGACGTCTAGCAATCAGCCCCAGCATTTT. Protein: CATTGTSSNQPQHF.

This chain joins TRBV6-5 and TRBJ1-2; the match to TRBD1 covers 10 bases. The CDR3 extends over 12 amino acids. CDR1 is MNHEY and CDR2 is SVGAGI in the germline V gene. With 9 bases clipped from V and 6 bases from J, the junction kept 4 bases outside the gene matches. The CDR3 reads CASTDRGHGYTF. The CDR3 nucleotides read TGTGCCAGTACCGACAGGGGGCATGGCTACACCTTC.

The chain employs TRBV4-1 and TRBJ2-7, with 10 bases identical to TRBD2. CDR3 length: 17 residues. V shed 1 base, J shed 6 bases, and the junction held 12 bases outside the gene matches. CDR1 MGHRA and CDR2 YSYEKL come from the germline V gene. The CDR3 bases are TGCGCCAGCAGCCAAGTGGCCGTTGCTAGCGGGAGCGGCGAGCAGTACTTC. Its protein is CASSQVAVASGSGEQYF.

V usage is TRBV5-1 and J usage is TRBJ2-5, with a weak D call TRBD2 (5 bases). Germline V CDR1 and CDR2: SGHRS, YFSETQ. V was clipped by 5 bases and J by 9 bases, with 23 bases between them. The CDR3 consists of 15 residues. The CDR3 here is CASSLPLREGPAQYF. CDR3 nucleotides: TGCGCCAGCAGTTTGCCTCTAAGAGAGGGCCCGGCCCAGTACTTC. The whole variable domain, filled in from reference TRBV5-1 and TRBJ2-5, reads KAGVTQTPRYLIKTRGQQVTLSCSPISGHRSVSWYQQTPGQGLQFLFEYFSETQRNKGNFPGRFSGRQFSNSRSEMNVSTLELGDSALYLCASSLPLREGPAQYFGPGTRLLVL.

The chain joins TRBV7-9 to TRBJ2-7, with D unclear. V dropped 3 bases and J dropped 5 bases, with 8 bases sitting between them. The CDR3 consists of 12 residues. CDR1 and CDR2 (germline): SEHNR, FQNEAQ (reference sequence). Here the CDR3 reads CASSFIADEQYF. As DNA, the CDR3 is TGTGCCAGCAGCTTTATTGCGGACGAGCAGTACTTC. Based on the CDR3 plus reference TRBV7-9 and TRBJ2-7, the full variable domain is DTGVSQNPRHKITKRGQNVTFRCDPISEHNRLYWYRQTLGQGPEFLTYFQNEAQLEKSRLLSDRFSAERPKGSFSTLEIQRTEQGDSAMYLCASSFIADEQYFGPGTRLTVT.

This clone has more than one count but fewer than ten. The V call is TRBV30, the J call TRBJ2-6; D perhaps matches TRBD2 (6 bases). This CDR3 comprises 14 residues. V dropped 2 bases and J dropped 2 bases, with 7 bases sitting between them. CDR1 is GTSNPN and CDR2 is SVGIG in the germline V gene (reference sequence). The CDR3 loop reads CAWSRGTGANVLTF. In nucleotides, the CDR3 is TGTGCCTGGAGTCGGGGGACTGGGGCCAACGTCCTGACTTTC.

J is TRBJ2-7 and V is TRBV27, with D perhaps assigned TRBD1 or TRBD2 (5 bases each). The CDR3 runs to 12 residues. CDR1 MNHEY and CDR2 SMNVEV come from the germline V gene (reference sequence). V lost 2 bases, J lost 5 bases, and 7 bases lay in between. CDR3 amino acids: CASSLQGHEQYF. In nucleotides, the CDR3 is TGTGCCAGCAGTTTACAGGGACACGAGCAGTACTTC.

The J gene is TRBJ2-5, the V gene TRBV18, with TRBD1 matching 7 bases. CDR1 KGHSH and CDR2 LQKENI come from the germline V gene. V trimming: 2 bases; J trimming: 4 bases; junction bases outside the gene matches: 4. CDR3 length equals 14 residues. The CDR3 reads CASSPIGGAETQYF. CDR3 DNA sequence: TGTGCCAGCTCACCAATAGGGGGCGCAGAGACCCAGTACTTC.

This clone was detected a few times. The chain combines TRBV4-1 with TRBJ1-3, with D unclear. V was shortened by 1 base and J by 8 bases, with 6 bases between the two germline ends. In germline, CDR1 is MGHRA, CDR2 YSYEKL. The CDR3 has 12 amino acids. CDR3 DNA: TGCGCCAGCAGCCAAGGGGGTGACACCATATATTTT. This translates into CASSQGGDTIYF.

The CDR3 DNA is TGTGCCAGTAGTCCCGCTAGCGGGTACACAGATACGCAGTATTTT. Translated, it gives CASSPASGYTDTQYF. The chain links TRBV19 to TRBJ2-3; TRBD2 matches at 8 bases. The germline gives CDR1 LNHDA, CDR2 SQIVND (reference sequence). Trimming cost V 5 bases and J 2 bases; bases outside gene matches: 6. CDR3 length: 15 amino acids. Full variable domain (remainder filled in from reference TRBV19 and TRBJ2-3): DGGITQSPKYLFRKEGQNVTLSCEQNLNHDAMYWYRQDPGQGLRLIYYSQIVNDFQKGDIAEGYSVSREKKESFPLTVTSAQKNPTAFYLCASSPASGYTDTQYFGPGTRLTVL.

The CDR3 protein is CASSKRGENTEAFF. Here the CDR3 DNA reads TGTGCCAGCAGTAAGAGGGGGGAGAACACTGAAGCTTTCTTT. This chain uses TRBV6-6 with TRBJ1-1; D possibly corresponds to TRBD1 (6 bases). Germline-derived CDR1 and CDR2 are MNHNY and SVGAGI (reference sequence). V was clipped by 5 bases and J by 1 base, with 11 bases between them. The CDR3 is 14 residues long.

J is TRBJ2-1 and V is TRBV6-1; TRBD1 matches at 7 bases. Germline V lookup: CDR1 MNHNS, CDR2 SASEGT. V lost 7 bases, J lost 1 base, and 7 bases stayed unmatched. The CDR3 contains 15 residues. The CDR3 nucleotides are TGTGCCAGCACCGAGGGGGCGGGTTCCTACAATGAGCAGTTCTTC. This translates into CASTEGAGSYNEQFF.

The chain combines TRBV28 with TRBJ1-1; D is undetermined. V shed 2 bases and J shed 4 bases, with 8 bases lying between them. CDR1 is MDHEN and CDR2 is SYDVKM in the germline V gene. This CDR3 contains 13 residues. CDR3 loop: CASSLKVGTEAFF. The CDR3 DNA reads TGTGCCAGCAGTTTAAAGGTGGGCACTGAAGCTTTCTTT.

V usage is TRBV19 and J usage is TRBJ2-7; 7 bases line up with TRBD1. V dropped 5 bases and J dropped 2; count of bases not matched to a gene: 3. Germline lookup yields CDR1 LNHDA and CDR2 SQIVND (reference sequence). The CDR3 loop spans 13 amino acids. CDR3: CASSRQGPYEQYF. CDR3 nucleotide sequence: TGTGCCAGTAGTCGACAGGGCCCCTACGAGCAGTACTTC. The full variable domain, completed using reference TRBV19 and TRBJ2-7, is DGGITQSPKYLFRKEGQNVTLSCEQNLNHDAMYWYRQDPGQGLRLIYYSQIVNDFQKGDIAEGYSVSREKKESFPLTVTSAQKNPTAFYLCASSRQGPYEQYFGPGTRLTVT.

V and J are TRBV6-6 and TRBJ1-4; unclear D gene. The germline CDR1 and CDR2 sequences are MNHNY and SVGAGI (reference sequence). CDR3 length: 12 amino acids. With 8 bases removed from V and 3 bases from J, the gap between germline ends came to 7 bases. CDR3 nucleotides: TGTGCCAGCGGGGTGTCTAATGAAAAACTGTTTTTT. Translating gives CASGVSNEKLFF.

The chain employs TRBV18 and TRBJ2-1; D is possibly TRBD2 (6 bases). The CDR3 contains 16 residues. Between the trimmed V and J ends, which lost 4 bases and 9 bases, there was a span of 22 bases. Germline CDR1 reads KGHSH; CDR2 reads LQKENI. In DNA form, the CDR3 reads TGTGCCAGCTCACTGGAGGGATTTCTCTCTCACGGTGAGCAGTTCTTC. Residues: CASSLEGFLSHGEQFF.

This chain joins TRBV6-6 and TRBJ2-1; 7 bases are a match to TRBD1. V shed 5 bases and J 4 bases; nucleotides not matched to a gene: 5. Germline V CDR1 and CDR2: MNHNY, SVGAGI (reference sequence). The CDR3 contains 14 residues. DNA for the CDR3: TGTGCCAGCAGTCCCCTGGACAGGTACAATGAGCAGTTCTTC. It encodes CASSPLDRYNEQFF.

This chain joins TRBV11-2 and TRBJ1-1; 7 bases line up with TRBD1. The CDR3 is 14 amino acids. Germline V CDR1 and CDR2: SGHAT, FQNNGV. V shed 4 bases and J 9 bases; nucleotides not matched to a gene: 11. The CDR3 spells CASSSQNRGGKAFF. The CDR3 DNA sequence: TGTGCCAGCAGCTCTCAAAACAGGGGCGGGAAAGCTTTCTTT.

This clone is a singleton in its sample. V usage is TRBV7-6 and J usage is TRBJ1-1; D remains ambiguous. The germline V gene encodes CDR1 SGHVS and CDR2 FNYEAQ. The CDR3 has 13 residues. The ends were cut back, 2 bases at V and 4 bases at J, with 8 bases in the middle. CDR3 residues: CASSLSEGTEAFF. As DNA, the CDR3 is TGTGCCAGCAGCTTATCTGAGGGCACTGAAGCTTTCTTT.

This sequence joins TRBV30 and TRBJ2-1, with D uncertain. V was cut by 3 bases and J by 8 bases, with 14 bases left in between. Germline values: CDR1 GTSNPN, CDR2 SVGIG (reference sequence). CDR3 length: 13 residues. In DNA form, the CDR3 reads TGTGCCTGGAGCTCCCATGGTAAGGATGAGCAGTTCTTC. Protein sequence: CAWSSHGKDEQFF. Combining the CDR3 with reference TRBV30 and TRBJ2-1 gives the whole variable domain SQTIHQWPATLVQPVGSPLSLECTVEGTSNPNLYWYRQAAGRGLQLLFYSVGIGQISSEVPQNLSASRPQDRQFILSSKKLLLSDSGFYLCAWSSHGKDEQFFGPGTRLTVL.

The chain carries TRBV7-9 and TRBJ2-1; 9 nucleotides align to TRBD2. Germline CDR1 is SEHNR and CDR2 is FQNEAQ (reference sequence). Losses at the gene ends were 4 bases for V and 1 base for J; bases not matched to a gene: 8. This CDR3 is 17 amino acids long. CDR3 in amino acids: CASSSARLAASYNEQFF. The CDR3 DNA sequence: TGTGCCAGCAGCTCGGCCAGACTAGCGGCGTCCTACAATGAGCAGTTCTTC. Looking up the rest from reference TRBV7-9 and TRBJ2-1 gives the full variable domain: DTGVSQNPRHKITKRGQNVTFRCDPISEHNRLYWYRQTLGQGPEFLTYFQNEAQLEKSRLLSDRFSAERPKGSFSTLEIQRTEQGDSAMYLCASSSARLAASYNEQFFGPGTRLTVL.

This rearrangement joins TRBV6-5 to TRBJ2-7, with no clear D. The CDR3 has 14 residues. V was cut by 5 bases and J by 2 bases, with 13 bases left in between. Germline V gene data show CDR1 as MNHEY and CDR2 as SVGAGI. In nucleotides, the CDR3 is TGTGCCAGCAGTGAACTGTTATTGGCCTACGAGCAGTACTTC. Translation gives CASSELLLAYEQYF.

The chain combines TRBV5-6 with TRBJ2-5; 12 positions match TRBD2. With the DNA end fitting TRBJ2-7 better, the J assignment may be wrong. Germline V gene sequence: CDR1 SGHDT, CDR2 YYEEEE. This CDR3 is 15 amino acids long. CDR3 bases: TGTGCCAGCAGCATGGGACTAGCGGGTATCCACGAGCAGTACTTC. Amino acids: CASSMGLAGIHEQYF.

This chain joins TRBV30 and TRBJ2-3; D gene uncertain. Germline lookup yields CDR1 GTSNPN and CDR2 SVGIG (reference sequence). V was trimmed by 0 bases and J by 7 bases, leaving 8 bases between them. This CDR3 has 12 amino acids. The CDR3 region has the DNA TGTGCCTGGAGTGTAGCCTCGAATACGCAGTATTTT. Translation: CAWSVASNTQYF.